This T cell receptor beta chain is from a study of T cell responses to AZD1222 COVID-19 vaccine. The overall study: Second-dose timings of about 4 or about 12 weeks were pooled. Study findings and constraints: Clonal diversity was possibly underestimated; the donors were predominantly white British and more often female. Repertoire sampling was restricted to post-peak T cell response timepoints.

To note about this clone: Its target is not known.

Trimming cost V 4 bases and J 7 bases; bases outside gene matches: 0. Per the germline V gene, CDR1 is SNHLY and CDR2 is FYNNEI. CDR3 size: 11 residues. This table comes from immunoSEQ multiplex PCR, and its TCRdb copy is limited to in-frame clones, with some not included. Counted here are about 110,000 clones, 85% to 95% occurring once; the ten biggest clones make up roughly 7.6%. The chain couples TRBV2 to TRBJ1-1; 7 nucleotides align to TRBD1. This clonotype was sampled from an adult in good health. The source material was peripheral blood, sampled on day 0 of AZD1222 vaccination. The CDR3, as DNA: TGTGCCAGCAGTGGGACAGGTGAAGCTTTCTTT. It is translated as CASSGTGEAFF.